Detailed here is one T cell receptor beta chain. The data were taken from a study of blood T cell repertoires in COVID-19. In the study overall: Italy, Spain and the United States were the sources of the convalescent and acute COVID-19 samples.

Enrolled through a virtual design, the participants were between roughly 18 and 90 years of age and came from about two dozen US areas. Within 2 weeks of study entry, exposed participants had contacted a PCR-confirmed or clinician-diagnosed COVID-19 case. V was clipped by 3 bases and J by 3 bases; unmatched bases: 21. Germline loops: CDR1 SGHTS, CDR2 YDEGEE. The CDR3 has 19 amino acids. The protocol was immunoSEQ multiplex PCR, while the TCRdb copy is restricted to in-frame clones and leaves out a portion. In the table there are about 270,000 clones, under 95% of which are singletons. This TCR came from a man aged 40-55 years who had been exposed to COVID-19. The sequenced sample was PBMCs or T cells enriched from blood (not recorded which). The chain recombines TRBV5-8 with TRBJ2-7; the match to TRBD2 covers 7 bases. CDR3 DNA: TGTGCCAGCAGCTCCCCACAGATATATCACGGGACTACCGGCTACGAGCAGTACTTC. Translated: CASSSPQIYHGTTGYEQYF.